This is a list of T cell receptor beta chains from one sample in a study of Ad26.COV2.S vaccination and SARS-CoV-2 variants. This table comes from immunoSEQ multiplex PCR, and its TCRdb copy is limited to in-frame clones, with some not included. The table shows 300,000 to 400,000 clones, with about 88% occurring only once. The source was peripheral blood, collected in a trial of Ad26.COV2.S vaccine versus placebo. The source of these receptors is a person between 18 and 65 years old who received the Ad26.COV2.S COVID-19 vaccine or a placebo. Both conserved end residues are part of each CDR3. The D gene is left open where the match is weak. Only part of the rows carry a size: once, few, many, or a class if the clone is expanded.

v_call,clone_size,j_call,d_call,cdr3_nt,cdr3_aa
TRBV11-2,.,TRBJ1-4,.,TGTGCCAGCAGCGTATCGGGGGCTAATGAAAAACTGTTTTTT,CASSVSGANEKLFF
TRBV2,.,TRBJ2-2,.,TGTGCCAGTAACACGGTCGGGGAGCTGTTTTTT,CASNTVGELFF
TRBV27,.,TRBJ1-2,TRBD1,TGTGCCAGCAGGCCGATGGGACAGGGGGACTATGGCTACACCTTC,CASRPMGQGDYGYTF
TRBV7-9,few,TRBJ2-7,.,TGTGCCAGCAGCTTAGGGCGCTACGAGCAGTACTTC,CASSLGRYEQYF
TRBV7-3,.,TRBJ2-7,.,TGTGCCAGCAGCTTAGAGGGCCGGGGATCCCACGAGCAGTACTTC,CASSLEGRGSHEQYF
TRBV12-5,.,TRBJ2-2,TRBD1,TGTGCTAGTGGTTCGACAACCGGGACAGTCTACACCGGGGAGCTGTTTTTT,CASGSTTGTVYTGELFF
TRBV7-2,once,TRBJ1-5,TRBD1,TGTGCCAGCAGCTTAGGAGACAGGGCGAGCCAGCCCCAGCATTTT,CASSLGDRASQPQHF
TRBV15,.,TRBJ1-4,.,TGTGCCACCAGCAGAGACCCGAGTTCAACTAATGAAAAACTGTTTTTT,CATSRDPSSTNEKLFF
TRBV10-3,.,TRBJ2-7,.,TGTGCCATCAGTGTAAGGGGGGCTGGGTACGAGCAGTACTTC,CAISVRGAGYEQYF
TRBV7-3,few,TRBJ1-1,.,TGTGCCAGCAGCGAACTAGGTAGGGCTGTGAACACTGAAGCTTTCTTT,CASSELGRAVNTEAFF
TRBV7-9,.,TRBJ2-3,.,TGTGCCAGCAGCCTATTTTCTAGCACAGATACGCAGTATTTT,CASSLFSSTDTQYF
TRBV27,.,TRBJ1-2,.,TGTGCCAGCAGTTCCAACCCCACAGGGATCTACACCTTC,CASSSNPTGIYTF
TRBV4-1,.,TRBJ1-5,.,TGCGCCAGCAGCCAAGAACCAGGGGTTAACCAGCCCCAGCATTTT,CASSQEPGVNQPQHF
TRBV4-3,few,TRBJ2-7,.,TGCGCCAGCAGCCAAGATAGGCCGTACGAGCAGTACTTC,CASSQDRPYEQYF
TRBV19,.,TRBJ2-3,.,TGTGCCAGTAGCTTGAGTAGTACAGATACGCAGTATTTT,CASSLSSTDTQYF
TRBV7-9,.,TRBJ2-1,TRBD2,TGTGCCAGCAGCTTCTCTATACTAGCGGGGGGGTACAATGAGCAGTTCTTC,CASSFSILAGGYNEQFF
TRBV7-9,.,TRBJ2-2,.,TGTGCCAGCAGCTTCCAGGGAGAGGCCGGGGAGCTGTTTTTT,CASSFQGEAGELFF
TRBV4-3,.,TRBJ1-1,.,TGCGCCAGCAGCCCCCAGGGATGGGACACTGAAGCTTTCTTT,CASSPQGWDTEAFF
TRBV7-3,.,TRBJ2-2,.,TGTGCCAGCAGCTTTGGGATTCGCACCGGGGAGCTGTTTTTT,CASSFGIRTGELFF
TRBV4-3,few,TRBJ2-7,.,TGCGCCAGCAGCCAAGGACTGCCTTCCTACGAGCAGTACTTC,CASSQGLPSYEQYF
TRBV18,.,TRBJ1-4,.,TGTGCCAGCTCACCAAGGCCTTCAAACAGGGAAAAACTGTTTTTT,CASSPRPSNREKLFF
TRBV5-4,.,TRBJ2-7,.,TGTGCCAGCAGCTCTCCAAGGAACGGTGACGAGCAGTACTTC,CASSSPRNGDEQYF
TRBV7-2,.,TRBJ1-4,.,TGTGCCAGCAGCTCTCCTCCTGGGGGCACTAATGAAAAACTGTTTTTT,CASSSPPGGTNEKLFF
TRBV5-4,.,TRBJ2-5,.,TGTGCCAGCAGCTTAACGGGACGGATCCAAGAGACCCAGTACTTC,CASSLTGRIQETQYF
TRBV9,.,TRBJ1-1,.,TGTGCCAGCAGCGGCCCCTCGGGGGGGAACACTGAAGCTTTCTTT,CASSGPSGGNTEAFF
TRBV28,.,TRBJ2-7,.,TGTGCCAGCAACGGGTTGTCCTACGAGCAGTACTTC,CASNGLSYEQYF
TRBV13,.,TRBJ2-5,.,TGTGCCAGCAGCTTAAGCAACCAATTGCAAGAGACCCAGTACTTC,CASSLSNQLQETQYF
TRBV7-6,.,TRBJ2-1,.,TGTGCCAGCAGCTCCCCCGGGGGGCGGGGAGGGCAGTTCTTC,CASSSPGGRGGQFF
TRBV4-3,few,TRBJ1-6,.,TGCGCCAGCAGCCAAGAGTGGGGGGGACGTTCACCCCTCCACTTT,CASSQEWGGRSPLHF
TRBV5-4,.,TRBJ1-1,TRBD1,TGTGCCAGCACCTGGAGACAGGGAGGAGGCAACACTGAAGCTTTCTTT,CASTWRQGGGNTEAFF
TRBV6-5,.,TRBJ1-1,.,TGTGCCAGCAGTTATCTGTCAGGGTACGGAGCTTTCTTT,CASSYLSGYGAFF
TRBV28,.,TRBJ2-3,.,TGTGCCAGCAGCCAAAGAAGACTAGTAGGGGGAGATACGCAGTATTTT,CASSQRRLVGGDTQYF
TRBV9,.,TRBJ2-3,.,TGTGCCAGCAGCAAGACTCAGGGAGTTACAGATACGCAGTATTTT,CASSKTQGVTDTQYF